The T cell receptor (beta chain) described here comes from a study of blood T cell repertoires in COVID-19. Overall study context: Spain, Italy and the United States supplied samples that represented acute and convalescent COVID-19. Nucleic acid was either cDNA or gDNA, and it came from T cells, B-cell-depleted T cells, or PBMCs.

Per the original data handling: Amplification from reference gene primers served as the basis for estimated nucleated cell counts. Measured with immunoSEQ multiplex PCR; TCRdb has only the in-frame clones, and not every one. That table supplies the V and J calls and clone size; D and trimming were determined from the DNA. Among fewer than 250,000 clones listed, roughly four fifths were seen once. V was pared by 3 bases and J by 7 bases, with 5 bases of the junction left unmatched. The CDR3 is made up of 14 amino acids. In germline, CDR1 is MDHEN, CDR2 SYDVKM. This receptor was identified in a woman between 65 and 79 years old with acute or convalescent COVID-19. The gene calls are TRBV28 and TRBJ1-5; 8 nucleotides agree with TRBD1. Sequencing was carried out using peripheral blood. CDR3 nucleotide sequence: TGTGCCAGCAGTTTGACAGGGGCAGGGCAGCCCCAGCATTTT. It codes for CASSLTGAGQPQHF. Looking up the rest from reference TRBV28 and TRBJ1-5 gives the full variable domain: DVKVTQSSRYLVKRTGEKVFLECVQDMDHENMFWYRQDPGLGLRLIYFSYDVKMKEKGDIPEGYSVSREKKERFSLILESASTNQTSMYLCASSLTGAGQPQHFGDGTRLSIL.